Listed here are 22 T cell receptor beta chains from one sample, sequenced in a study of shared T cell receptors in the human thymus. Clones were read by immunoSEQ multiplex PCR, and TCRdb kept only the in-frame ones, dropping some. The sample has hundreds of thousands of clones, 80% to 90% seen once. Separately, the same data were catalogued under a study of human thymus T cells.

Specimen: thymocytes. The receptors originated from a girl less than two years old with a congenital heart defect.

The V and J genes are TRBV2 and TRBJ1-2; the match to TRBD1 covers 8 bases. Germline CDR1 is SNHLY and CDR2 is FYNNEI. The CDR3 spans 15 residues. Unmatched junction bases numbered 11, after V lost 4 bases and J lost 7 bases. The CDR3 loop reads CASSVFPDRDSGYTF. The CDR3 coding sequence is TGTGCCAGCAGTGTATTTCCGGACAGGGACTCTGGCTACACCTTC.

This chain links TRBV6-1 with TRBJ1-1; D is undetermined. Per germline, CDR1 MNHNS and CDR2 SASEGT. CDR3 size: 14 residues. V was clipped by 7 bases and J by 1 base, with 13 bases between them. The CDR3 here is CASTGGPENTEAFF. The CDR3 nucleotides are TGTGCCAGCACCGGCGGCCCAGAGAACACTGAAGCTTTCTTT.

V usage is TRBV5-6 and J usage is TRBJ1-5; the D gene is possibly TRBD1 (5 bases). The germline gives CDR1 SGHDT, CDR2 YYEEEE. The CDR3 covers 14 residues. V was trimmed by 0 bases and J by 5 bases, leaving 9 bases between them. The DNA for the CDR3 is TGTGCCAGCAGCTTGGGCAGGGTAGATCAGCCCCAGCATTTT. This translates into CASSLGRVDQPQHF.

This clone was observed a few times. The rearrangement links TRBV5-6 to TRBJ1-5; D gene ambiguous. Per germline, CDR1 SGHDT and CDR2 YYEEEE. Between the trimmed V and J ends, which lost 2 bases and 7 bases, there was a span of 16 bases. This CDR3 has 15 amino acids. The DNA for the CDR3 is TGTGCCAGCAGCTTTCGAGCGGAGCCTGGGCAGCCCCAGCATTTT. Translation gives CASSFRAEPGQPQHF.

This clone was observed once. The CDR3 DNA follows: TGTGCCAGCAGCGTAGGAGAGACAGGCATCATTAACTATGGCTACACCTTC. Amino acid sequence: CASSVGETGIINYGYTF. The chain carries TRBV9 and TRBJ1-2, with D possibly matching TRBD1 (6 bases). Germline CDR1 reads SGDLS; CDR2 reads YYNGEE. The V and J ends lost 0 bases and 1 base respectively, with 16 bases between them. The CDR3 loop spans 17 amino acids.

This clone was counted only a few times. This chain links TRBV11-2 with TRBJ1-2; 7 positions agree with TRBD1. This CDR3 is 14 amino acids long. Germline assignment: CDR1 SGHAT and CDR2 FQNNGV. Trimming removed 5 bases from V and 3 bases from J; junction bases left unmatched: 6. The CDR3 DNA follows: TGTGCCAGCAGCCCGGACAGGACCCACTATGGCTACACCTTC. It yields the protein CASSPDRTHYGYTF.

The CDR3 loop reads CATRDRVTDTQYF. The DNA for the CDR3 is TGTGCCACTCGGGACAGGGTAACAGATACGCAGTATTTT. The chain joins TRBV15 to TRBJ2-3; 9 positions agree with TRBD1. Germline-derived CDR1 and CDR2 are LNHNV and YYDKDF (reference sequence). With V trimmed by 9 bases and J by 3 bases, 4 bases remained unmatched. This CDR3 is built from 13 residues.

The rearrangement joins TRBV6-5 to TRBJ2-3; tentatively, D is TRBD1 (6 bases). Germline assignment: CDR1 MNHEY and CDR2 SVGAGI. V was cut by 0 bases and J by 7 bases, with 14 bases left in between. This CDR3 comprises 15 residues. CDR3 nucleotides: TGTGCCAGCAGTTACTCCCCCCAGGGGTCCCATACGCAGTATTTT. Its protein product is CASSYSPQGSHTQYF.

The rearrangement joins TRBV9 to TRBJ2-5, with 8 bases fitting TRBD1. The germline gives CDR1 SGDLS, CDR2 YYNGEE. CDR3 size: 15 residues. V lost 4 bases, J lost 5 bases, and 10 bases stayed unmatched. DNA of the CDR3: TGTGCCAGCAGCAGCCGGGACAGGATGTCGGAGACCCAGTACTTC. Its protein is CASSSRDRMSETQYF.

This chain connects TRBV5-6 to TRBJ1-2; 8 bases are shared with TRBD1. Trimming took 4 bases from V and 1 from J; bases not matched to a gene: 15. The CDR3 is 18 amino acids. The V gene's germline CDR1 is SGHDT and CDR2 YYEEEE. CDR3 sequence reads: CASSGPNRTTGVNYGYTF. DNA for the CDR3: TGTGCCAGCAGCGGCCCCAACCGGACGACAGGGGTTAACTATGGCTACACCTTC.

The V and J genes are TRBV6-4 and TRBJ1-1, with 7 positions matching TRBD1. CDR1 is MRHNA and CDR2 is SNTAGT in the germline V gene. The CDR3 totals 15 residues. Trimming removed 3 bases from V and 4 bases from J; junction bases left unmatched: 8. In DNA form, the CDR3 reads TGTGCCAGCAGTGAAGGGGGCCTTGGGGTCACTGAAGCTTTCTTT. This codes for CASSEGGLGVTEAFF.

The chain couples TRBV19 to TRBJ2-6, with 7 bases identical to TRBD1. This CDR3 contains 18 residues. From germline, CDR1 is LNHDA and CDR2 SQIVND (reference sequence). V shed 7 bases, J shed 0 bases, and the junction held 12 bases outside the gene matches. The chain's CDR3 is CASIKHRDRVSGANVLTF. CDR3 sequence (DNA): TGTGCCAGTATTAAACACCGGGACAGAGTCTCTGGGGCCAACGTCCTGACTTTC.

DNA for the CDR3: TGTGCCAGCAGCTTACTTAACCCTTTCTCAGGGGATTATGACTACGAGCAGTACTTC. Its protein product is CASSLLNPFSGDYDYEQYF. The gene calls are TRBV11-2 and TRBJ2-7, with D possibly matching TRBD1 (6 bases). Germline V gene data show CDR1 as SGHAT and CDR2 as FQNNGV. V lost 2 bases to trimming and J lost 3 bases, with 26 bases between them. The CDR3 runs 19 residues.

The chain has TRBV14 and TRBJ2-5; perhaps TRBD2 as D (6 bases). The germline gives CDR1 SGHDN, CDR2 FVKESK. The CDR3 covers 18 residues. Trimming cost V 0 bases and J 4 bases, with 21 bases left between them. This CDR3 is CASSQDRRGKKGPETQYF. Here the CDR3 DNA reads TGTGCCAGCAGCCAAGATCGGCGGGGTAAAAAAGGACCAGAGACCCAGTACTTC.

This chain joins TRBV19 and TRBJ1-1, with 7 bases aligning to TRBD1. J lost 1 base, V lost 7 bases, and 9 bases had no gene match. The CDR3 runs 15 residues. Germline assignment: CDR1 LNHDA and CDR2 SQIVND (reference sequence). The CDR3 region is CASTPRQGRNTEAFF. The CDR3 DNA reads as TGTGCCAGTACCCCCCGACAGGGAAGGAACACTGAAGCTTTCTTT.

This rearrangement joins TRBV27 to TRBJ1-1; D is possibly TRBD1 (5 bases). Trimming cost V 5 bases and J 6 bases, with 22 bases left between them. CDR3 length equals 16 residues. CDR1 and CDR2 (germline): MNHEY, SMNVEV (reference sequence). This CDR3 is CASSEVGRESSSEAFF. CDR3 DNA sequence: TGTGCCAGCAGTGAGGTGGGCAGGGAATCGAGCTCTGAAGCTTTCTTT.

V gene TRBV2 combines with J gene TRBJ2-7, with a possible D match to TRBD1 (5 bases). Germline V lookup: CDR1 SNHLY, CDR2 FYNNEI. The V end was cut by 3 bases, the J end by 5 bases, with 8 bases between. The CDR3 loop spans 12 amino acids. The DNA of the CDR3 is TGTGCCAGCAGTGAGTGGGGCGACGAGCAGTACTTC. Its translation is CASSEWGDEQYF.

The rearrangement joins TRBV2 to TRBJ1-1; 7 nucleotides line up with TRBD1. This CDR3 contains 13 residues. Trimming took 10 bases from V and 1 from J; bases not matched to a gene: 6. Germline assignment: CDR1 SNHLY and CDR2 FYNNEI. CDR3 nucleotide sequence: TGTGCCACCACAGGGGCTCAGAACACTGAAGCTTTCTTT. Encoded protein: CATTGAQNTEAFF.

The genes are TRBV15 and TRBJ2-7; 7 bases line up with TRBD1. This CDR3 comprises 14 residues. Germline V lookup: CDR1 LNHNV, CDR2 YYDKDF (reference sequence). The V segment lost 2 bases and the J segment 0 bases; nucleotides outside the gene matches: 1. CDR3 residues: CATSRRDSSYEQYF. Written as DNA, the CDR3 is TGTGCCACCAGCAGACGGGACAGCTCCTACGAGCAGTACTTC.

V usage is TRBV14 and J usage is TRBJ2-1, with 7 bases lining up with TRBD1. Losses at the gene ends were 6 bases for V and 0 bases for J; bases not matched to a gene: 5. Germline lookup yields CDR1 SGHDN and CDR2 FVKESK. This CDR3 has 15 amino acids. The CDR3 spells CASSPDRASYNEQFF. The DNA of the CDR3 is TGTGCCAGCAGTCCTGACAGGGCCTCCTACAATGAGCAGTTCTTC.

V gene TRBV28 combines with J gene TRBJ1-6; weak D call: TRBD1 (6 bases). The V gene lost 2 bases and the J gene lost 4 bases, with 18 bases spanning the gap. The germline V gene has CDR1 MDHEN and CDR2 SYDVKM. CDR3 size: 18 residues. The CDR3: CASSLRHRVLGYNSPLHF. DNA of the CDR3: TGTGCCAGCAGTTTACGGCACAGGGTACTTGGGTATAATTCACCCCTCCACTTT.

The rearrangement joins TRBV5-1 to TRBJ2-1, with D perhaps matching TRBD2 (6 bases). Between the trimmed V and J ends, which lost 3 bases and 6 bases, there was a span of 43 bases. In germline, CDR1 is SGHRS, CDR2 YFSETQ. CDR3 length: 24 residues. CDR3 region: CASSSKNIVADQILPTGDCNEQFF. The CDR3 coding sequence is TGCGCCAGCAGCTCAAAAAACATCGTAGCGGATCAAATACTCCCGACGGGTGATTGCAATGAGCAGTTCTTC.